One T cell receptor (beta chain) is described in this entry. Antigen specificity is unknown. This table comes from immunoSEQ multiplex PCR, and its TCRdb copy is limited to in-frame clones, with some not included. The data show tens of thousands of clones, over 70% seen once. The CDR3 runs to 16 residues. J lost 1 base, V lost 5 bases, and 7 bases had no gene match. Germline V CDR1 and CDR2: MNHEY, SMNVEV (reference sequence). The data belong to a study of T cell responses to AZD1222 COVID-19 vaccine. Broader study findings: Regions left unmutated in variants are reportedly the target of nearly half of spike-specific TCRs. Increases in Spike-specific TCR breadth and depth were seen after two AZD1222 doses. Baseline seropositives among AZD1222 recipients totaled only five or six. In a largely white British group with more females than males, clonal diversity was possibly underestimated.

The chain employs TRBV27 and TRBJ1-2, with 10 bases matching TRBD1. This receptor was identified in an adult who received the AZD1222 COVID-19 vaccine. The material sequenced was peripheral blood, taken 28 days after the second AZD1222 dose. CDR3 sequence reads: CASSPRQGANNYGYTF. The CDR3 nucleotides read TGTGCCAGCAGTCCCAGACAGGGGGCAAATAACTATGGCTACACCTTC.